This T cell receptor beta chain was sequenced during a study of blood T cells in healthy people across ages (dated by TCRdb to between 2014 and 2017). For the study in its entirety: In model experiments, template switching captured roughly one uniquely barcoded TCR beta cDNA molecule for every two T cells. The donors were split into four age groups: young (average 16 years), middle-aged (about 40), aged (around 67) and long-lived (approximately 80). Using deep sequencing normalized with unique cDNA molecular identifiers, the study measured how TCR beta repertoire diversity changes with age. Two additional independent replicas of 1 million unique cDNA reads from the same blood draw were analyzed for two donors (one aged 18 to 30 and one aged 80 or older).

CDR3 length: 12 amino acids, cysteine to phenylalanine. CDR3 DNA only is kept here, 36 bases in frame from base 1. V is reduced by 4 bases and J by 5 bases, leaving a spacing of 8 bases between them. CDR1 and CDR2 are drawn from the germline V gene: SNHLY, FYNNEI. The library was built by means of 5' RACE. Sequenced using an Illumina HiSeq 2500. A second roughly 7 to 12 cycle PCR used a sample-barcoded 5' primer and a J-beta primer mix. A unique molecular identifier was introduced onto each TCR beta cDNA molecule by a template-switch 5' adaptor carrying 12 random nucleotides. At least 2.5 million CDR3-containing paired-end reads were obtained from each sample. First-strand cDNA synthesis was performed from all RNA using the Mint cDNA synthesis kit, with priming by a TRBC-specific oligonucleotide. All cDNA was treated with uracil-DNA glycosylase and then went through a first 18-cycle PCR with the universal primers M1SS and BC2_uni_R. The paper's data handling went like this. For normalization, 1 million high-quality reads, each with a distinct molecular identifier, were randomly selected from each sample. Instead of being binned into consensus sequences, reads with shared molecular identifiers were discarded. MiTCR, with a Q25 quality threshold and the strictest error-elimination algorithm, was used for CDR3 identification, clonotype clustering and error correction. Lower-bound total TCR beta diversity was estimated with a nonparametric unseen species model using Euler transformation. TCRdb reran the public reads through fastp at Q25 and MiXCR, keeping productive beta chains. When rows share a CDR3 protein, they turn into one entry using the most common DNA and genes. TCRdb, not the original authors, processed these V and J calls. This sample holds approximately 800,000 distinct CDR3 sequences; under 30% were observed only once. The ten largest clones represent about 2.9% of the sample.

The roughly 37 donors, aged 6 to 90 years, were systemically healthy Caucasian individuals from Russia. Each donor gave about 10 milliliters of peripheral blood, drawn into EDTA-treated Vacutainer tubes. Ficoll-Paque density-gradient centrifugation was used to isolate PBMCs, with at least 7 million per sample. Total RNA was extracted from PBMCs with Trizol reagent, with at least 6 micrograms obtained per sample. The percentages of naive CD45RAhigh/CD27high T cells were determined by flow cytometry on a PBMC aliquot from every donor. This clonotype has at least ten counts. What antigen it recognizes has not been identified. No much larger clonotype is one base removed from it; base qualities were not supplied. Results and caveats for the whole study, not just this receptor: Because the CMV infection status of the donors was unknown, age-related changes in expanded clonotypes may potentially have been confounded. Since profiling was done on bulk unsorted PBMCs, naive and antigen-experienced compartments could not be conclusively compared. Estimates of total diversity based on one million sequenced T cells were considered lower bounds and underestimates. Compared with the aged group, the long-lived group had more naive CD4+ T cells, fewer expanded clones and increased TCR diversity, a pattern suggesting age selection. The percentage of naive T cells measured by flow cytometry correlated strongly with observed TCR beta diversity. Observed TCR beta diversity per million T cells fell roughly linearly with age, and a significant reduction was already apparent by age about 43.

This sample was also put to use in a study of T cells of mothers and their children. Taken from the second paper: Nine systemically healthy Caucasian individuals served as donors, namely three mothers together with their six children. cDNA synthesis used all of the extracted RNA, with 1.5 ug of RNA in each 15 ul reaction. In the second PCR, the M1S primer introduced both the sample barcodes and 2-4 random nucleotides. More than 8.5 million TCR beta CDR3 reads were obtained from each mother, and about 3 million reads were obtained from each child. Thymic selection shapes the output of TCR recombination in a similar way in related and unrelated pairs, and inherited differences have a minor effect. Normalized repertoire overlap was always slightly but never significantly higher in related than unrelated mother-child pairs. No persistent microchimeric T cell clones were detected, at a sensitivity of around 100 clones per million clonotypes. Deep NGS was used in the study to compare the TCR beta repertoires of mothers and children and to look for features that separate related mother-child pairs from unrelated individuals. Mothers averaged roughly 40 +/- 4 years of age and children averaged approximately 11 +/- 4 years. After adapters were ligated using NEBNext reagents, the libraries underwent 100+100 nt paired-end sequencing on an Illumina HiSeq 2000. Mother and child libraries were prepared a month apart and sequenced in separate runs to prevent cross-contamination. Between about 500,000 and 2,100,000 distinct TCR beta clonotypes were identified per donor. Naive TCR beta clonotypes were estimated from low-frequency clonotypes matched to each donor's FACS-determined naive share, without sorting.

Sequenced sample: blood. This clonotype was sampled from a boy younger than 18 in good health. The receptor chain draws on TRBV2 and TRBJ2-5; no D gene is confidently identified. This receptor has the CDR3 CASSVDLETQYF. The DNA is TGTGCCAGCAGTGTAGATCTGGAGACCCAGTACTTC. Outside the CDR3, residues come from the reference TRBV2 and TRBJ2-5 proteins, so the full variable domain is: EPEVTQTPSHQVTQMGQEVILRCVPISNHLYFYWYRQILGQKVEFLVSFYNNEISEKSEIFDDQFSVERPDGSNFTLKIRSTKLEDSAMYFCASSVDLETQYFGPGTRLLVL.